These 23 T cell receptor beta chains originate from one sample sequenced in a study of early T cells in non-severe SARS-CoV-2 infection. TCRdb re-called the 5' RACE reads through MiXCR, storing one row per CDR3 protein. The data show some 64,000 distinct CDR3 sequences, 11% seen once. Sequences were obtained from whole blood. These receptors originate from an adult who was a healthcare worker with PCR-confirmed SARS-CoV-2 infection or an uninfected control (not recorded which).

The chain joins TRBV3-2 to TRBJ1-3; TRBD1 was called by the table and not checked on the DNA. TRBV3-2 corresponds to a pseudogene. This CDR3 spans 16 amino acids. The CDR3 region is CASSQALGAAGNTIYF. The CDR3 DNA follows: TGTGCCAGCAGCCAAGCCCTGGGGGCAGCTGGAAACACCATATATTTT.

This clonotype was seen repeatedly, ten times or more. A junction boundary mismatches the germline segment, possibly from a read error. The CDR3 sequence is CASSPRTGTSGYNEQFF. CDR3 nucleotide sequence: TGTGCCAGCTCGCCACGTACCGGGACTAGCGGTTACAATGAGCAGTTCTTC. The chain is built from TRBV18 and TRBJ2-1; 11 bases fit TRBD2. The CDR3 loop spans 17 amino acids. Germline V lookup: CDR1 KGHSH, CDR2 LQKENI.

This clonotype showed up many times. This rearrangement joins TRBV9 to TRBJ2-3, with a weak D call TRBD2 (7 bases). The CDR3 runs 16 residues. The V gene's germline CDR1 is SGDLS and CDR2 YYNGEE. Trimming removed 0 bases from V and 1 base from J, with 12 bases in between. CDR3 sequence: CASSVGRGAGTDTQYF. For the CDR3, the DNA is TGTGCCAGCAGCGTAGGTCGGGGGGCCGGCACAGATACGCAGTATTTT.

The rearrangement joins TRBV7-2 to TRBJ2-4, with a possible D match to TRBD1 (5 bases). The CDR3 length is 15 residues. Trimming took off 5 bases at V and 3 bases at J, with 14 bases between the two ends. Germline CDR1 reads SGHTA; CDR2 reads FQGNSA. Written as DNA, the CDR3 is TGTGCCAGCAGCCTCAGTGGGGCAAACAAAAACATTCAGTACTTC. Its protein is CASSLSGANKNIQYF.

This clonotype has a count of ten or more. V and J are TRBV18 and TRBJ1-1, with D maybe TRBD1 (6 bases). The germline V gene has CDR1 KGHSH and CDR2 LQKENI. Trimming pared 3 bases from V and 12 bases from J, leaving 20 bases between. The CDR3 spans 14 residues. The CDR3 is CASSPPDRKGETFF. CDR3 in DNA: TGTGCCAGCTCACCGCCGGACAGAAAGGGGGAAACTTTCTTT.

This clonotype has a count of ten or more. This rearrangement joins TRBV29-1 to TRBJ2-3; D is perhaps TRBD1 (5 bases). Germline V gene sequence: CDR1 SQVTM, CDR2 ANQGSEA. Trimming pared 3 bases from V and 4 bases from J, leaving 8 bases between. CDR3 size: 12 residues. The CDR3 protein is CSVDRVADTQYF. The CDR3 DNA sequence: TGCAGCGTTGACAGGGTTGCAGATACGCAGTATTTT.

This clonotype was seen more than once but under ten times. The V gene is TRBV9, the J gene TRBJ1-2; D call uncertain. With 0 bases removed from V and 0 bases from J, the gap between germline ends came to 6 bases. The CDR3 length is 14 residues. Germline loops: CDR1 SGDLS, CDR2 YYNGEE. CDR3 protein: CASSVGTANYGYTF. CDR3 nucleotide sequence: TGTGCCAGCAGCGTAGGGACTGCTAACTATGGCTACACCTTC.

V and J are TRBV24-1 and TRBJ2-2; D unresolved. Trimming removed 4 bases from V and 7 bases from J, with 9 bases in between. This CDR3 region has 13 residues. Per the germline V gene, CDR1 is KGHDR and CDR2 is SFDVKD. The CDR3 region is CATSDASRGELFF. The CDR3 DNA reads as TGTGCCACCAGTGACGCTAGTCGCGGGGAGCTGTTTTTT.

This clonotype occurred many times. This chain joins TRBV30 and TRBJ2-7; D is perhaps TRBD2 (5 bases). This CDR3 region has 11 residues. V was clipped by 2 bases and J by 6 bases, with 8 bases between them. Germline CDR1 reads GTSNPN; CDR2 reads SVGIG (reference sequence). The CDR3 loop reads CAWSSRVEQYF. In DNA form, the CDR3 reads TGTGCCTGGAGTTCGCGGGTCGAGCAGTACTTC.

There are a few counts of this clonotype. V gene TRBV28 combines with J gene TRBJ2-5; TRBD1 is a possible D gene (5 bases). This CDR3 has 14 residues. Germline V CDR1 and CDR2: MDHEN, SYDVKM. Trimming stripped 6 bases from V and 4 bases from J, with 15 bases between. The chain's CDR3 is CASSPRQSGETQYF. In DNA form, the CDR3 reads TGTGCCAGCAGCCCGAGACAGTCCGGAGAGACCCAGTACTTC. The entire variable domain, with the rest obtained from reference TRBV28 and TRBJ2-5, is as follows: DVKVTQSSRYLVKRTGEKVFLECVQDMDHENMFWYRQDPGLGLRLIYFSYDVKMKEKGDIPEGYSVSREKKERFSLILESASTNQTSMYLCASSPRQSGETQYFGPGTRLLVL.

The chain carries TRBV10-3 and TRBJ1-4; D is uncertain. The CDR3 is 13 amino acids. Germline-derived CDR1 and CDR2 are ENHRY and SYGVKD. V was pared by 8 bases and J by 5 bases, with 12 bases between. The CDR3 DNA sequence: TGTGCCATCTCAAGACCGGGGAATGAAAAACTGTTTTTT. This codes for CAISRPGNEKLFF.

The rearrangement links TRBV7-2 to TRBJ1-5; D may be TRBD1 (6 bases). Germline CDR1 reads SGHTA; CDR2 reads FQGNSA. V dropped 0 bases and J dropped 1 base, with 10 bases sitting between them. The CDR3 is 16 amino acids. The CDR3 spells CASSLAPRGSNQPQHF. The CDR3 DNA follows: TGTGCCAGCAGCTTAGCCCCCAGGGGCAGCAATCAGCCCCAGCATTTT. Based on the CDR3 plus reference TRBV7-2 and TRBJ1-5, the full variable domain is GAGVSQSPSNKVTEKGKDVELRCDPISGHTALYWYRQSLGQGLEFLIYFQGNSAPDKSGLPSDRFSAERTGGSVSTLTIQRTQQEDSAVYLCASSLAPRGSNQPQHFGDGTRLSIL.

This clonotype was observed at least ten times. The CDR3 DNA sequence: TGTGCCAGCAGCAAATTCGTTTGGGACACAGATACGCAGTATTTT. This codes for CASSKFVWDTDTQYF. The chain links TRBV28 to TRBJ2-3, with no clear D. From germline, CDR1 is MDHEN and CDR2 SYDVKM. The ends were cut back, 6 bases at V and 2 bases at J, with 15 bases in the middle. CDR3 length: 15 amino acids. Full variable domain (missing parts from reference TRBV28 and TRBJ2-3): DVKVTQSSRYLVKRTGEKVFLECVQDMDHENMFWYRQDPGLGLRLIYFSYDVKMKEKGDIPEGYSVSREKKERFSLILESASTNQTSMYLCASSKFVWDTDTQYFGPGTRLTVL.

This clonotype showed up many times. V gene TRBV5-6 combines with J gene TRBJ1-2, with 7 bases that match TRBD1. V lost 3 bases, J lost 3 bases, and 5 bases stayed unmatched. CDR1 and CDR2 (germline): SGHDT, YYEEEE. This CDR3 has 14 amino acids. DNA for the CDR3: TGTGCCAGCAGCTCGTGGGACAGAGACTATGGCTACACCTTC. Translation gives CASSSWDRDYGYTF.

This clonotype was seen ten or more times. The J gene is TRBJ1-6, the V gene TRBV18; no clear D gene. The CDR3 has 17 amino acids. Trimming shortened V by 3 bases and J by 6 bases, and 18 bases separated the two germline ends. The germline CDR1 and CDR2 sequences are KGHSH and LQKENI. The CDR3 region is CASSPRTFDTTNSPLHF. In DNA form, the CDR3 reads TGTGCCAGCTCACCCCGTACATTTGACACAACTAATTCACCCCTCCACTTT.

This clonotype was counted at least ten times. The chain employs TRBV27 and TRBJ1-1; D unclear. V lost 1 base to trimming and J lost 4 bases, with 10 bases between them. The germline V gene has CDR1 MNHEY and CDR2 SMNVEV (reference sequence). This CDR3 has 14 residues. CDR3 loop: CASSLLARGTEAFF. The CDR3 DNA reads TGTGCCAGCAGTTTATTGGCCCGGGGCACTGAAGCTTTCTTT.

This clonotype was seen a handful of times. V usage is TRBV25-1 and J usage is TRBJ1-4; D is possibly TRBD1 (5 bases). V lost 5 bases to trimming and J lost 8 bases, with 12 bases between them. The CDR3 contains 13 residues. Germline V gives CDR1 MGHDK, CDR2 SYGVNS. CDR3 sequence: CASSLGVREKLFF. CDR3 nucleotide sequence: TGTGCCAGCAGTTTAGGGGTTAGGGAAAAACTGTTTTTT.

This clonotype has more than one count but fewer than ten. The V and J genes are TRBV5-1 and TRBJ2-3, with 8 bases identical to TRBD2. Unmatched junction bases numbered 11, after V lost 3 bases and J lost 2 bases. The CDR3 has 17 residues. Germline CDR1 and CDR2: SGHRS and YFSETQ. CDR3 in amino acids: CASSSGASGYYTDTQYF. DNA for the CDR3: TGCGCCAGCAGCTCGGGGGCTAGCGGGTATTACACAGATACGCAGTATTTT.

There are many counts of this clonotype. V and J are TRBV10-1 and TRBJ1-1; D remains unclear. Germline V gene data show CDR1 as WNHNN and CDR2 as SYGVQD (reference sequence). With 5 bases removed from V and 5 bases from J, the gap between germline ends came to 15 bases. The length of the CDR3 is 14 residues. Written as DNA, the CDR3 is TGCGCCAGCAGTAAAGCCCCGGGAGAGACTGAAGCTTTCTTT. This encodes CASSKAPGETEAFF.

This clonotype was observed a few times. This chain links TRBV28 with TRBJ2-7; D may be TRBD1 or TRBD2 (6 bases each). This CDR3 comprises 14 residues. CDR1 MDHEN and CDR2 SYDVKM come from the germline V gene. V lost 7 bases to trimming and J lost 2 bases, with 15 bases between them. Written as DNA, the CDR3 is TGTGCCAGCACCCGGGGGCAGGGAACCTACGAGCAGTACTTC. This gives the protein CASTRGQGTYEQYF.

This clonotype was seen at least ten times. The chain employs TRBV6-2 or TRBV6-3 and TRBJ2-5; D is perhaps TRBD2 (5 bases). This CDR3 region has 19 residues. V shed 6 bases and J shed 1 base, with 27 bases lying between them. The germline V gene encodes CDR1 MNHEY and CDR2 SVGEGT. The CDR3 region is CASSYSLIRVVGGQETQYF. In nucleotides, the CDR3 is TGTGCCAGCAGCTACAGCCTCATAAGGGTAGTAGGAGGCCAAGAGACCCAGTACTTC.

The J gene is TRBJ1-2, the V gene TRBV25-1; 8 bases agree with TRBD1. Germline V gives CDR1 MGHDK, CDR2 SYGVNS. The CDR3 consists of 14 residues. Losses at the gene ends were 7 bases for V and 8 bases for J; bases not matched to a gene: 12. In DNA, the CDR3 is TGTGCCAGCACCCGCGGGCAGGGGGCGGGCGGCTACACCTTC. Amino acids: CASTRGQGAGGYTF.

This clonotype turned up a few times. The chain carries TRBV3-1 and TRBJ2-1; no clear D gene. The germline V gene has CDR1 LGHDT and CDR2 YNNKEL (reference sequence). The CDR3 is 12 amino acids. V lost 5 bases to trimming and J lost 7 bases, with 9 bases between them. The CDR3 reads CASSTLGNEQFF. CDR3 in DNA: TGTGCCAGCAGCACCCTGGGGAATGAGCAGTTCTTC.